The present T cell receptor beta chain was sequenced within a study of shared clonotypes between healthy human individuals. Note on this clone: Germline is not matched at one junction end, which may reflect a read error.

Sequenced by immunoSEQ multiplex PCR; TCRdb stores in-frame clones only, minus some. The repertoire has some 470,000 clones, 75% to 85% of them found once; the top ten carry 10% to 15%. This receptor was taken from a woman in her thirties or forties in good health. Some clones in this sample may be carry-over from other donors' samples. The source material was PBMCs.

The DNA for the CDR3 is TGTGCCGGCAGCTTAGCGGTAAGAACAGGGGGACTGGGGTCCTACGAGCAGTACTTC. Protein: CAGSLAVRTGGLGSYEQYF. V usage is TRBV7-9 and J usage is TRBJ2-7; 8 positions match TRBD1. The CDR3 has 19 amino acids. The germline V gene has CDR1 SEHNR and CDR2 FQNEAQ (reference sequence). The full variable domain, rest sourced from reference TRBV7-9 and TRBJ2-7, is DTGVSQNPRHKITKRGQNVTFRCDPISEHNRLYWYRQTLGQGPEFLTYFQNEAQLEKSRLLSDRFSAERPKGSFSTLEIQRTEQGDSAMYLCAGSLAVRTGGLGSYEQYFGPGTRLTVT.